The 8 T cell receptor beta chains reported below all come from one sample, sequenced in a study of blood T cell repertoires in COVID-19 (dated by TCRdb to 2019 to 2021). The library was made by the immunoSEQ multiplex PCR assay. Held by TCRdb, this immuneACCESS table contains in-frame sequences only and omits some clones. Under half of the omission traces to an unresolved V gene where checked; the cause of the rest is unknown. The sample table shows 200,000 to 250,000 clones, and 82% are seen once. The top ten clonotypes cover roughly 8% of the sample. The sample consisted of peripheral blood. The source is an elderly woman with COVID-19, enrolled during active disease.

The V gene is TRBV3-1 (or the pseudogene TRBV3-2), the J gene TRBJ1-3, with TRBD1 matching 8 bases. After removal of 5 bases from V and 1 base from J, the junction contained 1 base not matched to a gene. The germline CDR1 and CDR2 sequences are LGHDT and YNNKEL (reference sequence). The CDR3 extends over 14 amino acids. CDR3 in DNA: TGTGCCAGCAGCGGACAGGGTTCTGGAAACACCATATATTTT. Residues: CASSGQGSGNTIYF.

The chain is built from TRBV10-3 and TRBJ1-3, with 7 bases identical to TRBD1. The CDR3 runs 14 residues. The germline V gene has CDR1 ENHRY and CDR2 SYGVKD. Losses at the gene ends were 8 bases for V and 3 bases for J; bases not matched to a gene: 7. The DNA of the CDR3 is TGTGCCATCCAGGGGGGAGCCAATGGAAACACCATATATTTT. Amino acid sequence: CAIQGGANGNTIYF.

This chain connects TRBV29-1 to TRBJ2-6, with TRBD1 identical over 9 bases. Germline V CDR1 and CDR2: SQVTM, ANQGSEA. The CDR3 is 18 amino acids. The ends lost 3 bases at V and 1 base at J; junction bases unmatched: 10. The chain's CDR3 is CSVDSTGGKKSGANVLTF. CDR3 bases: TGCAGCGTTGACTCGACAGGGGGAAAAAAGTCTGGGGCCAACGTCCTGACTTTC.

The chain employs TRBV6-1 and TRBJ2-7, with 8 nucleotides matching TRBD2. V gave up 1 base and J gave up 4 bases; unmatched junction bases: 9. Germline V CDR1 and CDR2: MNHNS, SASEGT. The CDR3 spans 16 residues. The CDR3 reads CASSEVWGLVLYEQYF. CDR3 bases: TGTGCCAGCAGTGAAGTTTGGGGACTAGTGCTGTACGAGCAGTACTTC.

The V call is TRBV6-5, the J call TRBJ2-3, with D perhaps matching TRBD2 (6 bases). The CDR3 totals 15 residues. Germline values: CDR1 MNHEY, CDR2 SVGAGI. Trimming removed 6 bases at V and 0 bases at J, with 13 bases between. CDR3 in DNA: TGTGCCAGCAGCCGTTTAGCGGATAGCACAGATACGCAGTATTTT. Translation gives CASSRLADSTDTQYF.

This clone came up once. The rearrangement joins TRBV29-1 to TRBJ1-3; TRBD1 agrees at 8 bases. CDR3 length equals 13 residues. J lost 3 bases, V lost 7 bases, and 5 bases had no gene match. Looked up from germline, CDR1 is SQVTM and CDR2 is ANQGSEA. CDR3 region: CSASQGDGNTIYF. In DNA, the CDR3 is TGCAGCGCCTCACAGGGGGATGGAAACACCATATATTTT.

CDR3 DNA sequence: TGCGCCAGCAGCCATGACCCGGGACTAGCGGGAGGTGGCGGCACCGGGGAGCTGTTTTTT. Encoded protein: CASSHDPGLAGGGGTGELFF. The V and J genes are TRBV4-1 and TRBJ2-2; 15 bases match TRBD2. V shed 3 bases, J shed 4 bases, and the junction held 12 bases outside the gene matches. Germline V lookup: CDR1 MGHRA, CDR2 YSYEKL. The CDR3 sequence is 20 residues long.

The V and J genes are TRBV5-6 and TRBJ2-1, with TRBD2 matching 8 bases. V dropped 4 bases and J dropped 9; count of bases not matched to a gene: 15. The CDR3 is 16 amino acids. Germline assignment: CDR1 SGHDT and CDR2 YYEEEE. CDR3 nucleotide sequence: TGTGCCAGCAGCATCGAAGGCGGGGGGTTCGTCGGTGAGCAGTTCTTC. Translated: CASSIEGGGFVGEQFF.